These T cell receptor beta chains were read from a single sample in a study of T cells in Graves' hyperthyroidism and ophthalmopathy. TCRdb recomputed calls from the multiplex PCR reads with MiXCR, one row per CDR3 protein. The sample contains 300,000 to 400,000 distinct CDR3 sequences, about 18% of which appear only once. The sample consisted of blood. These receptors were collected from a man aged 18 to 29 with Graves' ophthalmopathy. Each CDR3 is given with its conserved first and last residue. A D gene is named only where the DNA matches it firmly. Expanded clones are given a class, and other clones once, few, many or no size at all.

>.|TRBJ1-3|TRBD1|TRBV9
TGTGCCAGCAGCGTCGAGGGGGCGTTGGGAAACACCATATATTTT
CASSVEGALGNTIYF
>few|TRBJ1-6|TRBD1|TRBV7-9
TGTGCCAGCAGCCTCGGACAGGGATGGTCACCCCTCCACTTT
CASSLGQGWSPLHF
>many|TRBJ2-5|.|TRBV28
TGTGCCAGCAGTCGACCGGCCCAGGGGGGCGAGACCCAGTACTTC
CASSRPAQGGETQYF
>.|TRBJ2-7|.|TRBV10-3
TGTGCCATCAGTGGACTAGGGAGCTACGAGCAGTACTTC
CAISGLGSYEQYF
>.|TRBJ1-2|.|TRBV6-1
TGTGCCAGCAGTGATCCTCCGGGATACGGGAGCTATGGCTACACCTTC
CASSDPPGYGSYGYTF
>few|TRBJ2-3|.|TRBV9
TGTGCCAGCAGCGTAGAAGCGGCTAGCACAGATACGCAGTATTTT
CASSVEAASTDTQYF
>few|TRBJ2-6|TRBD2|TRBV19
TGTGCCAGTATCGGGAGGAGCTCTGGGGCCAACGTCCTGACTTTC
CASIGRSSGANVLTF
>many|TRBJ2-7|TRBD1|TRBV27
TGTGCCAGCAGTCCCCCAGACAGGGTGGGGGAGCAGTACTTC
CASSPPDRVGEQYF
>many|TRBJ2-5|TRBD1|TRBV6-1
TGTGCCAGCAGCAAAGGACAGGGGGGACTAGAGACCCAGTACTTC
CASSKGQGGLETQYF
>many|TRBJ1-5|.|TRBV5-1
TGCGCCAGCAGCTTGACATGGGGAGGTCAGCCCCAGCATTTT
CASSLTWGGQPQHF
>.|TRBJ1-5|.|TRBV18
TGTGCCAGCTCACTCGGGACGGCCGGGTCCCAGCATTTT
CASSLGTAGSQHF
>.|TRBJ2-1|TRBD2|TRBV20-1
TGCAGTGCTTCCACTAGTGTGTCTAGCGGGATCAATGAGCAGTTCTTC
CSASTSVSSGINEQFF
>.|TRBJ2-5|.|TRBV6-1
TGTGCCAGCAGTGTCGTCCACCAAGAGACCCAGTACTTC
CASSVVHQETQYF
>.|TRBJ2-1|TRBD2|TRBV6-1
TGTGCCAGCAGTCCTAGCGGGGGGGCCGGTCTGTACAATGAGCAGTTCTTC
CASSPSGGAGLYNEQFF
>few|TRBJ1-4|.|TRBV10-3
TGTGCCGTCAGGGATGCTAATGAAAAACTGTTTTTT
CAVRDANEKLFF
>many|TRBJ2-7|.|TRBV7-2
TGTGCTATCAAGAGGGGGGGAGAGTCCGAGCAGTACTTC
CAIKRGGESEQYF
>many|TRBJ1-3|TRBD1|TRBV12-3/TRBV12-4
TGTGCCAGCAGTCCATCAGGGGGTTTTGGAAACACCATATATTTT
CASSPSGGFGNTIYF
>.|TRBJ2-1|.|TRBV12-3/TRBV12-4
TGTGCCAGCAGTTTAGCGGGCGGGGGCCCTTACAATGAGCAGTTCTTC
CASSLAGGGPYNEQFF
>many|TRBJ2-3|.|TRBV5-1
TGCGCCAGCAGCTCACTACAGGGCGCAGATACGCAGTATTTT
CASSSLQGADTQYF
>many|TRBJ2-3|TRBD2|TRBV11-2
TGTGCCAGCAGCTTAAAACTAGCGGGGGCATCCGCAGATACGCAGTATTTT
CASSLKLAGASADTQYF
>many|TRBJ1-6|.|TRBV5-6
TGTGCCAGCAGCTTAGGCCAGGTCAATTCACCCCTCCACTTT
CASSLGQVNSPLHF
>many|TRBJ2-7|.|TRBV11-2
TGTGCCAGCAGCGCGTCGCGGGCCTACGAGCAGTACTTC
CASSASRAYEQYF
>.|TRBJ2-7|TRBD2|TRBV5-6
TGTGCCAGCAGCTTGGAGACTAGCGGAGTCTACGAGCAGTACTTC
CASSLETSGVYEQYF
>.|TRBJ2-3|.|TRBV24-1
TGTGCCACCAGTGATTTGGAGGTCACAGATACGCAGTATTTT
CATSDLEVTDTQYF
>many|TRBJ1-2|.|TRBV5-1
TGCGCCAGCAGCTTGGGTGGGACCTCTAACTATGGCTACACCTTC
CASSLGGTSNYGYTF
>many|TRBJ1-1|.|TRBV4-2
TGTGCCAGCAGCCAAGAGAGGAGGGATCCTGAAGCTTTCTTT
CASSQERRDPEAFF
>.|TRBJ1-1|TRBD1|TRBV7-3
TGTGCCAGCAGCCCGAAGGACAGGGGGCTTGAAGCTTTCTTT
CASSPKDRGLEAFF
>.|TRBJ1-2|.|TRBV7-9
TGTGCCAGCAGCCCCGTTTCGGTTCGGAGAGATGGCTACACCTTC
CASSPVSVRRDGYTF
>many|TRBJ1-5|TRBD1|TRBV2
TGTGCCAGCAGTGAGTCGGGACAGGACTATAGCAATCAGCCCCAGCATTTT
CASSESGQDYSNQPQHF
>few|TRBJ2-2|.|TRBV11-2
TGTGCCAGCAGCTTAGACGTAGTCGGGGAGCTGTTTTTT
CASSLDVVGELFF
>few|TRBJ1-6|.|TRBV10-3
TGTGCCATCAGTGGAGGGCGGGAATCACCCCTCCACTTT
CAISGGRESPLHF
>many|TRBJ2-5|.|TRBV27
TGTGCCAGCATTATAAGGAGGACAGAAGAGACCCAGTACTTC
CASIIRRTEETQYF
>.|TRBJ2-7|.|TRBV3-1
TGTGCCAGCAGCCACGTCGGCTACGAGCAGTACTTC
CASSHVGYEQYF
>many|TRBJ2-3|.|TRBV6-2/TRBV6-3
TGTGCCAGCAGTCCCCGTCAGGACACAGATACGCAGTATTTT
CASSPRQDTDTQYF
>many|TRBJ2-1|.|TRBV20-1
TGCAGTGCTAGAAGTTACGGACTCCTGGGGGATGAGCAGTTCTTC
CSARSYGLLGDEQFF
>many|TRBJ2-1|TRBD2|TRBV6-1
TGTGCCAGCAGCTCCCCCAGGGGCGGGGGGGCTGGTGAGCAGTTCTTC
CASSSPRGGGAGEQFF
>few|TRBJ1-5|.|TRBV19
TGTGCCAGTAGTATGGCGGCAGGTACTCAGCCCCAGCATTTT
CASSMAAGTQPQHF
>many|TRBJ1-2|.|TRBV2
TGTGCCAGTACCGGAACTCTGGGCGGCTACACCTTC
CASTGTLGGYTF
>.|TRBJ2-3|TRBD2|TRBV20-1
TGCAGTGCTAGAGACCCAGCGGGGCGTACGCAGTATTTT
CSARDPAGRTQYF
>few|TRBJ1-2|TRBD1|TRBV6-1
TGTGCCAGCAGCTACCAGACAGGGCCCGGTGGCTACACCTTC
CASSYQTGPGGYTF
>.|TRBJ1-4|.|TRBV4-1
TGCGCCAGCAGCGGGGAGACCCGGAATGAAAAACTGTTTTTT
CASSGETRNEKLFF
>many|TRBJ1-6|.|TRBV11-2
TGTGCCAGCAGCTTATTTTACGCCCGGAAAGGTTCACCCCTCCACTTT
CASSLFYARKGSPLHF
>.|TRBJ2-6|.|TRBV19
TGTGCCAGTAGGGGACACTCTGGGGCCAACGTCCTGACTTTC
CASRGHSGANVLTF
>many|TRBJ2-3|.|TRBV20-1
TGCAGTGCCCCGCGACCCCCAGCCAATACGCAGTATTTT
CSAPRPPANTQYF
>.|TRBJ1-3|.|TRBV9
TGTGCCAGCAGCAACGGACGGAACTCTGGAAACACCATATATTTT
CASSNGRNSGNTIYF
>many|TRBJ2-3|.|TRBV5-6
TGTGCCAGCAGCCAATTTTTCACAGATACGCAGTATTTT
CASSQFFTDTQYF
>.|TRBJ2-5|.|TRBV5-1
TGCGCCAGCAGCTTTCTTGGAGGGAAAGAGACCCAGTACTTC
CASSFLGGKETQYF
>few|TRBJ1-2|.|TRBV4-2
TGTGCCAGCAGCCAACTCACAGGGTGGGGCTACACCTTC
CASSQLTGWGYTF
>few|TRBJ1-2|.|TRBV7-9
TGTGCCAGCAGCTTAGGGACGCCAACTAACTATGGCTACACCTTC
CASSLGTPTNYGYTF
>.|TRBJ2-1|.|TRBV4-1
TGCGCCAGCAGCCAAGCACGGGACTCCTACAATGAGCAGTTCTTC
CASSQARDSYNEQFF
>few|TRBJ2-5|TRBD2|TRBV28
TGTGCCAGCAGTTTATCCCCTAGCGGGGTTGTAGGGACCCAGTACTTC
CASSLSPSGVVGTQYF
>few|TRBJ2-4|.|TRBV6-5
TGTGCCAGCAGTTACTCCGGTGTGTCAGGGATGAACATTCAGTACTTC
CASSYSGVSGMNIQYF
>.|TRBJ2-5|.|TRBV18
TGTGCCAGCTCCCCTCAGGGACTTAAGGAAGAGACCCAGTACTTC
CASSPQGLKEETQYF
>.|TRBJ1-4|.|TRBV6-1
TGTGCCAGCAGGCGAACAACTGATGAAAAACTGTTTTTT
CASRRTTDEKLFF
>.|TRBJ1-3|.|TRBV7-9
TGTGCCAGCAGCCCCGTTGCAGCTGGAAACACCATATATTTT
CASSPVAAGNTIYF
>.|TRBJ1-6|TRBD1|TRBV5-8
TGTGCCAGCAGTATCCGGGACAGGAATTCACCCCTCCACTTT
CASSIRDRNSPLHF
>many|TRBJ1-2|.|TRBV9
TGTGCCAGCAGCCCCAGTAATGTTCCTGGCTACACCTTC
CASSPSNVPGYTF
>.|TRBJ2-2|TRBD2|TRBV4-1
TGCGCCAGCAGCCTCGGCGGGGGTGGGAACACCGGGGAGCTGTTTTTT
CASSLGGGGNTGELFF
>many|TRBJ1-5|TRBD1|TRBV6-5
TGTGCCAGCAGTTACTCCGACAGGGAGTTCTATAGCAATCAGCCCCAGCATTTT
CASSYSDREFYSNQPQHF
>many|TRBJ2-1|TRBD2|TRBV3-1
TGTGCCAGCAGGGCAACTAGCGGGGCTGACAATGAGCAGTTCTTC
CASRATSGADNEQFF